This TCR beta chain was identified in a study of T cells in tumors after PD-1 blockade. About the study: Patients received pembrolizumab 200 mg every 3 weeks or cemiplimab 350 mg every 2 weeks. Some patients also took daily vismodegib 150 mg during anti-PD-1 treatment. Study-wide points: Peripheral recruitment is suggested, as some novel exhausted tumor clones were in pre-treatment blood.

The protocol was immunoSEQ multiplex PCR, while the TCRdb copy is restricted to in-frame clones and leaves out a portion. The sample includes under 75,000 clones, 74% seen only once; the top ten take about 4.8%. The CDR3 sequence is 12 residues long. Germline V gene lookup returns CDR1 SNHLY and CDR2 FYNNEI. Trimming cost V 11 bases and J 1 base, with 11 bases left between them. About this clone: Its antigen is undetermined.

Sequences were derived from PBMCs, sampled after anti-PD-1 treatment. J is TRBJ2-5 and V is TRBV2; no clear D gene. The clonotype originates from a human donor with basal cell carcinoma. CDR3 bases: TGTGCCTCTGGGGTTGGCCAAGAGACCCAGTACTTC. Its translation is CASGVGQETQYF.